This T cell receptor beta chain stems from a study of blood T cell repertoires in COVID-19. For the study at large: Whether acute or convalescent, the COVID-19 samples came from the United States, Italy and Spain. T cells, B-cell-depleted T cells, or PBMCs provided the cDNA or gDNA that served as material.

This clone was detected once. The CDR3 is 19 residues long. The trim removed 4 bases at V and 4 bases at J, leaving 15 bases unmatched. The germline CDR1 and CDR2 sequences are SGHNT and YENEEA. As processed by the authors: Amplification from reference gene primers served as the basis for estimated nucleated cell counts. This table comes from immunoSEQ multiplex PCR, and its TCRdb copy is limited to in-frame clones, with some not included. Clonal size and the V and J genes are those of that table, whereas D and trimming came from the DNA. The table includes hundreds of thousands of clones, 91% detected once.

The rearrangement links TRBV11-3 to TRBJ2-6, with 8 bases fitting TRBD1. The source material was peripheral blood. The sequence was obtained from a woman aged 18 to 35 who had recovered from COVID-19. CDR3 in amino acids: CASSSTYADRASGANVLTF. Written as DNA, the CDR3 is TGTGCCAGCAGCTCAACTTATGCGGACAGGGCGTCCGGGGCCAACGTCCTGACTTTC.